Below, one T cell receptor (beta chain) is given with its context. Its antigen remains unknown. This sample stems from a study of PD-1 blockade in classical Hodgkin lymphoma. Study-wide results and caveats: At C4D1, TCR diversity had climbed significantly for CD4+ cells, though not for CD8+ cells. Baseline TCR diversity was reportedly lower in newly diagnosed patients than healthy donors.

After autologous stem cell transplantation all patients relapsed, and prior brentuximab vedotin exposure differed between cohorts. Measured with immunoSEQ multiplex PCR; TCRdb has only the in-frame clones, and not every one. The data show just over 60,000 clones, roughly 88% seen once. This material consisted of peripheral blood mononuclear cells (PBMCs), taken at baseline. This clonotype was obtained from a human donor with classical Hodgkin lymphoma.

Written as DNA, the CDR3 is TGTGCCAGCAGCTTAAGGACAGGGGATGATCAGCCCCAGCATTTT. Translated: CASSLRTGDDQPQHF. The chain couples TRBV7-2 to TRBJ1-5, with 9 bases identical to TRBD1. The CDR3 extends over 15 amino acids. Germline CDR1 SGHTA, CDR2 FQGNSA. The ends lost 2 bases at V and 5 bases at J; junction bases unmatched: 4.